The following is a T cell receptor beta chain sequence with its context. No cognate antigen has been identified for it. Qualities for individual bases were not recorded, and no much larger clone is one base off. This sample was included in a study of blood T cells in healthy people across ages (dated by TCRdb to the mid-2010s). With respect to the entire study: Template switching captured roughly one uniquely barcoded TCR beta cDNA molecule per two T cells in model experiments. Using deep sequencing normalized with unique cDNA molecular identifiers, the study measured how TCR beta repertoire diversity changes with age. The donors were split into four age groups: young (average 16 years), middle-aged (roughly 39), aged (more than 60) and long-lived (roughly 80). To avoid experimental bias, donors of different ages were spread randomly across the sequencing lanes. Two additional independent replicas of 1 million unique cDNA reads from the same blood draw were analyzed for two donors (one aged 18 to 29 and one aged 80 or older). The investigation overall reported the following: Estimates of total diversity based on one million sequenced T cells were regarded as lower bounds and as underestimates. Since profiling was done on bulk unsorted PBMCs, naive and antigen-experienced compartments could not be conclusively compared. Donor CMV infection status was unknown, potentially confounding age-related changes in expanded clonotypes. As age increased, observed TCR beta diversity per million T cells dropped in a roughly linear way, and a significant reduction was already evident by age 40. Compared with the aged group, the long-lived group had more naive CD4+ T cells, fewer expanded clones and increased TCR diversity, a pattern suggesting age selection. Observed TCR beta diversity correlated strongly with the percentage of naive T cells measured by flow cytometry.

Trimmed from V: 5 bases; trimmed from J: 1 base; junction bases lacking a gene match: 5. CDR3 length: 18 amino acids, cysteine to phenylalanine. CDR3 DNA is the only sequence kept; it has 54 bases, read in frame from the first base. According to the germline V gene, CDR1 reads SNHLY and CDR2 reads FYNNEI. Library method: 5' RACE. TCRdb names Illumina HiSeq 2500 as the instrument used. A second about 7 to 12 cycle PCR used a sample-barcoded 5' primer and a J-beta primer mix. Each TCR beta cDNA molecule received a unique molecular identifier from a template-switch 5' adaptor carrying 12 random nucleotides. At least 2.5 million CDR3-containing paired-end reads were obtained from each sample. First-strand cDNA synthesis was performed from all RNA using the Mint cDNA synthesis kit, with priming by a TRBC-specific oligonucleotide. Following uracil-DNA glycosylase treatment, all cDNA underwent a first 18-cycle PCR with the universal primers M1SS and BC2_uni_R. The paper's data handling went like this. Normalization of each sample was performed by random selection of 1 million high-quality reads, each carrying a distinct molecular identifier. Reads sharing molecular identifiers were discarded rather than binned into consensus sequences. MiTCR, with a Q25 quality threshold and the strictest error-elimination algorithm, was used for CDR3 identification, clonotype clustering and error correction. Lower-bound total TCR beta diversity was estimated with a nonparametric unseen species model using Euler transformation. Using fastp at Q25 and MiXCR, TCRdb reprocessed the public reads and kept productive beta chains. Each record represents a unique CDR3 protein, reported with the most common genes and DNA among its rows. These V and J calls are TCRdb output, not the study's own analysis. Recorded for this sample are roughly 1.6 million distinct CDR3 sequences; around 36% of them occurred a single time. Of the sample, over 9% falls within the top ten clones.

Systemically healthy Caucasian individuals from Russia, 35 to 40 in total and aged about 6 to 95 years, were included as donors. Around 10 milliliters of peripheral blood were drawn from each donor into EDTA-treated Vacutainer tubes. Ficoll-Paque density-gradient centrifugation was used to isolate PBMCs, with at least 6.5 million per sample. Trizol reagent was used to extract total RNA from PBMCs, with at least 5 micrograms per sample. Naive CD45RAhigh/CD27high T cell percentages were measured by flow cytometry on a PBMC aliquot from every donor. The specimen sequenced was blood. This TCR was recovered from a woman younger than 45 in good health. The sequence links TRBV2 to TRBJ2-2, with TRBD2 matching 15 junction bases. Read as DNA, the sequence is TGTGCCAGCAGTCGGACTAGCGGGAGGGATCTGAACACCGGGGAGCTGTTTTTT. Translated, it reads CASSRTSGRDLNTGELFF.